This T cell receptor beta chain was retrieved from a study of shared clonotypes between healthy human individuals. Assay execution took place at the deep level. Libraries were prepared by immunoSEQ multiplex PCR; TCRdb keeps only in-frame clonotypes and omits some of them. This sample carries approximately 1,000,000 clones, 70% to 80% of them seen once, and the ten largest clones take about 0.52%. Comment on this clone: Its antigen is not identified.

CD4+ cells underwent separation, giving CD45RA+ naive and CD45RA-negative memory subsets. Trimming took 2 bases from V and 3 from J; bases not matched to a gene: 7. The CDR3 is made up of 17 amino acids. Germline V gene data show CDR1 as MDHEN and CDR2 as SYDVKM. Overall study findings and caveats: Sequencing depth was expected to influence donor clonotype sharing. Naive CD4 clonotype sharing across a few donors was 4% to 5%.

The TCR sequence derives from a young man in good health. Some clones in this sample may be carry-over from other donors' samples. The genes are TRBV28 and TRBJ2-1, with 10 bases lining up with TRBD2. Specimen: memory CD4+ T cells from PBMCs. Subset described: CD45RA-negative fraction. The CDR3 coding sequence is TGTGCCAGCAGTTTACCGCCGGGACTAGCGAACTACAATGAGCAGTTCTTC. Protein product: CASSLPPGLANYNEQFF. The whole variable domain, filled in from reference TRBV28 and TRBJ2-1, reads DVKVTQSSRYLVKRTGEKVFLECVQDMDHENMFWYRQDPGLGLRLIYFSYDVKMKEKGDIPEGYSVSREKKERFSLILESASTNQTSMYLCASSLPPGLANYNEQFFGPGTRLTVL.